Here is one T cell receptor beta chain with its context. No antigen is known for it. TCRdb ran MiXCR on the reads and lists one entry per CDR3 protein. In the table there are just over 450,000 distinct CDR3 sequences, about 44% of which are singletons. The data were taken from a study of T cell repertoires in cytomegalovirus infection. The CDR3 consists of 16 residues. Germline lookup yields CDR1 MNHNS and CDR2 SASEGT. V lost 7 bases and J 5 bases, leaving 23 bases between the germline ends. Whole-study results and caveats: The study found HLA-C-restricted CMV-specific TCR beta clonotypes dominating the ex vivo response. The study identified carriers of CMV plus the relevant HLA from cumulative public TCR beta family frequency.

Source: cultured PBMCs, taken from culture after CMV antigen stimulation. The genes are TRBV6-1 and TRBJ1-2, with TRBD1 as a possible D gene (5 bases). The source is a human donor in good health (CMV status not recorded). Some clones in this sample may be carry-over from other donors' samples. CDR3 in amino acids: CASKFGDSFSPYGYTF. CDR3 nucleotides: TGTGCCAGCAAATTCGGGGACTCCTTCTCGCCTTATGGCTACACCTTC.